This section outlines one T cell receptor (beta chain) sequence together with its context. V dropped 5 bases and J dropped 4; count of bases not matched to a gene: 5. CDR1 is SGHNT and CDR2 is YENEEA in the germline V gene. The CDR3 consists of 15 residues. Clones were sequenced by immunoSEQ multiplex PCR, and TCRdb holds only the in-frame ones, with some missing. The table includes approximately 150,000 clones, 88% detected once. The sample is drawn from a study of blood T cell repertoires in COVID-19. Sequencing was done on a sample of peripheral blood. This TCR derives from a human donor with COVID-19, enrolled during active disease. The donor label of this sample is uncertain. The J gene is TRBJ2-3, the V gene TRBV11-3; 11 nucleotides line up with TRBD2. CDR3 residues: CASSETSGGADTQYF. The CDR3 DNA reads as TGTGCCAGCAGCGAAACTAGCGGGGGAGCAGATACGCAGTATTTT.